This TCR beta chain was recovered during a study of blood T cell repertoires in COVID-19. Study as a whole: Specimens from acute and convalescent COVID-19 originated in the United States, Italy and Spain. T cells, B-cell-depleted T cells, or PBMCs provided the cDNA or gDNA that served as material.

Produced via immunoSEQ multiplex PCR; TCRdb's table is partial and in-frame only. This sample yields around 29,000 clones, of which over 70% are seen a single time; approximately 8.6% belongs to the top ten. Germline values: CDR1 KGHSH, CDR2 LQKENI. The CDR3 totals 15 residues. V lost 3 bases to trimming and J lost 9 bases, with 18 bases between them. The chain has TRBV18 and TRBJ2-1; D possibly corresponds to TRBD2 (7 bases). The sample comprised peripheral blood. The receptor comes from a woman between 70 and 85 years old with active or convalescent COVID-19. CDR3 in amino acids: CASSPQIGGGGEQFF. In nucleotides, the CDR3 is TGTGCCAGCTCACCCCAAATAGGGGGAGGGGGTGAGCAGTTCTTC.